The following is a T cell receptor (beta chain) sequence with its context. Its binding antigen is unknown. Base quality data are lacking; no much larger clone is found one base away. Sequencer: Illumina HiSeq 1500. Through fastp at Q25 and MiXCR, TCRdb rebuilt clones from the public reads, retaining in-frame beta chains. Rows with one shared CDR3 protein collapse into an entry with the most common genes and DNA. The sample data list about 300,000 distinct CDR3 sequences, and about 25% of these were observed just once. The top ten clonotypes cover over 11% of the sample. The source of the sample is a study of T cell repertoires in cytomegalovirus infection (dated by TCRdb to the late 2010s). Context from the whole study: Donor HLA type was relevant to the analysis, because carriage of CMV infection together with the matching HLA type was indicated by public TCR beta signatures.

Broad study findings and their caveats: Cumulative frequency of public TCR beta family members discriminated carriers of CMV infection plus the relevant HLA type in this cohort and an independent roughly 340-donor cohort. The ex vivo response was dominated by HLA-C-restricted CMV-specific TCR beta clonotypes, which also provided the single most frequent clonotype in two of eight donors.

The CDR3 sequence holds 14 residues, the cysteine and phenylalanine included. The only DNA kept is the CDR3, 42 bases in frame from the first base. The germline V and J ends show losses of 3 bases and 4 bases respectively, and no gene match explains 3 bases of the junction. CDR1 DFQATT and CDR2 SNEGSKA were looked up in the germline V gene (reference sequence). The receptor comes from a human donor in good health (CMV status not recorded). Some clones in this sample may be carry-over from other donors' samples. The sequenced sample was PBMCs. Recombination joined TRBV20-1 with TRBJ2-3; the junction holds 11 bases that match TRBD2. The CDR3 region reads CSASSTSGADTQYF. The DNA is TGCAGTGCTAGTTCGACTAGCGGGGCAGATACGCAGTATTTT.